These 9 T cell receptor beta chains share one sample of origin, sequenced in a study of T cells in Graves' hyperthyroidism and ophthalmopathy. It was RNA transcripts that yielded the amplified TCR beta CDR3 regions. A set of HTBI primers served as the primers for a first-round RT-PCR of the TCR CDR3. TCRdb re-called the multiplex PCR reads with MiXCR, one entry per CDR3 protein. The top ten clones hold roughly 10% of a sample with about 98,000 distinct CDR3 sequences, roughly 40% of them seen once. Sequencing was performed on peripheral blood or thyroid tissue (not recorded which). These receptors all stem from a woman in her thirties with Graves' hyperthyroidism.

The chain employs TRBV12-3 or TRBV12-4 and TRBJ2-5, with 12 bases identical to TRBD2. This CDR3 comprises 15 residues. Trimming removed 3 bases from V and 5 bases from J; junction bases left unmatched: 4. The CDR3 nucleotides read TGTGCCAGCAGTTTCCGGCTAGCGGGAGGGGAGACCCAGTACTTC. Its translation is CASSFRLAGGETQYF.

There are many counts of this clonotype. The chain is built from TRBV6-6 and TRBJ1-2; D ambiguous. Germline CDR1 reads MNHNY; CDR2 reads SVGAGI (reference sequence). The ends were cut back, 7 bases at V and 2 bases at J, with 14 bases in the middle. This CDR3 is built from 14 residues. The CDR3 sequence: CASKRAGPNYGYTF. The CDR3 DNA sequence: TGTGCCAGCAAACGCGCAGGCCCCAACTATGGCTACACCTTC.

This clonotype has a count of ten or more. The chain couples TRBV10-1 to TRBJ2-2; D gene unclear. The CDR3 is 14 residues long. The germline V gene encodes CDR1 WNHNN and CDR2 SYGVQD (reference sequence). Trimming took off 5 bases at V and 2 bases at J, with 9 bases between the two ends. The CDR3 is CASSTQRNTGELFF. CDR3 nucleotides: TGCGCCAGCAGTACACAGAGAAACACCGGGGAGCTGTTTTTT.

In nucleotides, the CDR3 is TGCAGTGCTGCCGACAGGGTTCGTCATAGCAATCAGCCCCAGCATTTT. Translating it yields CSAADRVRHSNQPQHF. The chain carries TRBV20-1 and TRBJ1-5; 7 bases are shared with TRBD1. Per the germline V gene, CDR1 is DFQATT and CDR2 is SNEGSKA (reference sequence). V dropped 5 bases and J dropped 0; count of bases not matched to a gene: 10. The CDR3 extends over 16 amino acids.

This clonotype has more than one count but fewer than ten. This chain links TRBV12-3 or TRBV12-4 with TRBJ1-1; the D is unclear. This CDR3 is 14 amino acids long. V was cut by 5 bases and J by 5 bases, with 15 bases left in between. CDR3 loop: CASSEVPGLTEAFF. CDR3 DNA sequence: TGTGCCAGCAGTGAAGTTCCGGGGTTAACTGAAGCTTTCTTT.

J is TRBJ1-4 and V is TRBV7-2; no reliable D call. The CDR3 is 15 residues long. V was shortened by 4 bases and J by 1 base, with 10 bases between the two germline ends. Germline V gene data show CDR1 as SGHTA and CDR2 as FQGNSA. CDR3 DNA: TGTGCCAGCAGCTCACTGTCGCTAACTAATGAAAAACTGTTTTTT. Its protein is CASSSLSLTNEKLFF.

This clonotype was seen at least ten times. CDR3 residues: CASSVETEVCNQPQHF. CDR3 DNA sequence: TGTGCCAGCAGCGTAGAGACAGAGGTTTGCAATCAGCCCCAGCATTTT. The chain combines TRBV9 with TRBJ1-5; a possible D gene is TRBD1 (5 bases). The CDR3 loop spans 16 amino acids. Trimming removed 0 bases from V and 2 bases from J, with 12 bases in between. The germline CDR1 and CDR2 sequences are SGDLS and YYNGEE.

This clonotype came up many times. This CDR3 reads CAISEEGPEETQYF. The CDR3 DNA sequence: TGTGCCATCAGTGAGGAGGGCCCAGAAGAGACCCAGTACTTC. V is TRBV10-3 and J is TRBJ2-5; D possibly corresponds to TRBD2 (5 bases). Trimming took 2 bases from V and 3 from J, leaving 10 bases between them. Germline CDR1 is ENHRY and CDR2 is SYGVKD. The CDR3 has 14 amino acids.

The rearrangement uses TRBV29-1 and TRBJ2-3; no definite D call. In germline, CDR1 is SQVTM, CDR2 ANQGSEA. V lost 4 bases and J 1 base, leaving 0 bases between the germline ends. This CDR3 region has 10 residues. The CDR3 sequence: CSVGTDTQYF. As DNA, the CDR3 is TGCAGCGTTGGCACAGATACGCAGTATTTT.